The clone carrying this TCR beta chain has only a few counts. Unique molecular identifiers were incorporated during preparation of the TCRbeta library. Each CDR3 protein is one row after TCRdb ran MiXCR on the PCR reads. The sample has some 500,000 distinct CDR3 sequences, 15% to 20% seen once. This specimen comes from a study of T-cell reconstitution after alpha-beta-depleted transplantation in children. Germline V gene sequence: CDR1 MNHEY, CDR2 SVGAGI. The CDR3 has 13 amino acids. The ends were cut back, 4 bases at V and 3 bases at J, with 10 bases in the middle. The chain recombines TRBV6-5 with TRBJ2-7; no firm D call. The clonotype comes from a human donor who donated a stem cell graft to a child with acute lymphoblastic leukemia. The source material was PBMCs from the stem cell graft donor, sampled from the stem cell graft. CDR3 DNA: TGTGCCAGCAGTTCCCCCCTACGCTACGAGCAGTACTTC. It is translated as CASSSPLRYEQYF.